Listed here are 20 T cell receptor beta chains from one sample, sequenced in a study of graft-versus-host responses after intestinal transplantation. Here immunoSEQ multiplex PCR was the method, and the copy in TCRdb shows in-frame clones only, minus some. The repertoire holds about 15,000 clones, with 25% to 40% as singletons. The source material was alloreactive CD4+ T cells from a mixed lymphocyte reaction culture, sampled before intestinal transplant. The subset is: CFSE-low proliferating T cells sorted from approximately six-day pre-transplant mixed lymphocyte reaction (GvH or HvG direction). The receptor set was obtained from a human patient who received an intestinal transplant.

CDR3 in amino acids: CASSEAYRGEQYF. Here the CDR3 DNA reads TGCGCCAGCAGTGAGGCCTACAGAGGCGAGCAGTACTTC. The rearrangement joins TRBV10-1 to TRBJ2-7; D ambiguous. The V end lost 2 bases, the J end lost 6 bases, and 11 bases lay between the germline ends. Germline V lookup: CDR1 WNHNN, CDR2 SYGVQD (reference sequence). The CDR3 is 13 amino acids.

CDR3 in amino acids: CASSLGDRDYQPQHF. The CDR3 coding sequence is TGTGCCAGCAGCTTAGGGGACAGGGATTATCAGCCCCAGCATTTT. V usage is TRBV7-2 and J usage is TRBJ1-5; 9 bases fit TRBD1. The CDR3 loop spans 15 amino acids. The germline gives CDR1 SGHTA, CDR2 FQGNSA. Unmatched junction bases numbered 3, after V lost 1 base and J lost 5 bases.

This clone is termed medium-sized. This chain joins TRBV28 and TRBJ1-1, with D uncertain. The CDR3 extends over 12 amino acids. CDR1 MDHEN and CDR2 SYDVKM come from the germline V gene. Trimming stripped 6 bases from V and 0 bases from J, with 5 bases between. The DNA for the CDR3 is TGTGCCAGCAGGACTTTGAACACTGAAGCTTTCTTT. Its protein is CASRTLNTEAFF.

The V call is TRBV6-1, the J call TRBJ2-5; D possibly corresponds to TRBD2 (6 bases). Per germline, CDR1 MNHNS and CDR2 SASEGT. There are 14 residues in the CDR3. V was clipped by 6 bases and J by 2 bases, with 13 bases between them. CDR3 in amino acids: CASSLTGRQETQYF. The CDR3 DNA is TGTGCCAGCAGCTTAACCGGGAGACAAGAGACCCAGTACTTC.

This clone was observed once. The chain combines TRBV27 with TRBJ1-1; D ambiguous. Germline CDR1 is MNHEY and CDR2 is SMNVEV (reference sequence). The V gene lost 4 bases and the J gene lost 0 bases, with 9 bases spanning the gap. The CDR3 is made up of 14 amino acids. DNA of the CDR3: TGTGCCAGCAGTTCCGGACGGATGAACACTGAAGCTTTCTTT. Residues: CASSSGRMNTEAFF.

The rearrangement uses TRBV7-2 and TRBJ2-3, with 11 bases fitting TRBD2. J lost 5 bases, V lost 5 bases, and 6 bases had no gene match. CDR1 is SGHTA and CDR2 is FQGNSA in the germline V gene. CDR3 length: 15 amino acids. This chain's CDR3 is CASSRTSGGIDTQYF. The DNA of the CDR3 is TGTGCCAGCAGCCGCACTAGCGGGGGCATAGATACGCAGTATTTT. Full variable domain (outside the CDR3, taken from reference TRBV7-2 and TRBJ2-3): GAGVSQSPSNKVTEKGKDVELRCDPISGHTALYWYRQSLGQGLEFLIYFQGNSAPDKSGLPSDRFSAERTGGSVSTLTIQRTQQEDSAVYLCASSRTSGGIDTQYFGPGTRLTVL.

This sequence joins TRBV9 and TRBJ2-2; the D is unclear. Germline CDR1 SGDLS, CDR2 YYNGEE. The CDR3 is 15 amino acids. With 6 bases removed from V and 4 bases from J, the gap between germline ends came to 16 bases. This CDR3 reads CASTTSLFTTGELFF. DNA for the CDR3: TGTGCCAGCACCACATCCTTGTTTACCACCGGGGAGCTGTTTTTT.

This clone was observed a handful of times. The chain joins TRBV5-1 to TRBJ2-5; 7 nucleotides match TRBD2. The CDR3 spans 17 residues. Trimming cost V 0 bases and J 4 bases; bases outside gene matches: 12. Germline CDR1 is SGHRS and CDR2 is YFSETQ. The CDR3 DNA reads as TGCGCCAGCAGCTTGGGGGGCGGCGGGGGTGTTGGAGAGACCCAGTACTTC. Translation gives CASSLGGGGGVGETQYF.

The chain recombines TRBV10-3 with TRBJ2-2; possible D gene TRBD2, 6 bases. The germline CDR1 and CDR2 sequences are ENHRY and SYGVKD. The CDR3 loop spans 13 amino acids. With 11 bases removed from V and 1 base from J, the gap between germline ends came to 11 bases. The CDR3 loop is CAAGPLNTGELFF. In DNA form, the CDR3 reads TGTGCCGCGGGACCCCTGAACACCGGGGAGCTGTTTTTT.

This clone has more than one count but fewer than ten. CDR3 protein: CASSGSGLAYNEQFF. For the CDR3, the DNA is TGTGCCAGCAGCGGGTCGGGACTAGCATACAATGAGCAGTTCTTC. This chain connects TRBV9 to TRBJ2-1, with 9 bases identical to TRBD2. CDR3 length: 15 residues. V lost 3 bases and J lost 4; bases outside the gene matches: 5. The V gene's germline CDR1 is SGDLS and CDR2 YYNGEE.

The V call is TRBV10-2, the J call TRBJ2-2; 7 bases are shared with TRBD1. Germline V gene sequence: CDR1 WSHSY, CDR2 SAAADI. This CDR3 contains 17 residues. Trimming at V came to 4 bases and at J to 4 bases, leaving 12 bases not matched to a gene. In nucleotides, the CDR3 is TGCGCCAGCAGTGGCGTGCGACAGGGATTTGCCACCGGGGAGCTGTTTTTT. This translates into CASSGVRQGFATGELFF.

The V gene is TRBV28, the J gene TRBJ2-7, with D maybe TRBD1 (5 bases). Trimming left V 10 bases short and J 4 bases short, with 17 bases between. This CDR3 has 13 amino acids. Germline V gene sequence: CDR1 MDHEN, CDR2 SYDVKM. The CDR3 coding sequence is TGTGCCACCATGGGGCAGGGTGGATACGAGCAGTACTTC. Translating gives CATMGQGGYEQYF. Drawing the rest from reference TRBV28 and TRBJ2-7, the complete variable domain is DVKVTQSSRYLVKRTGEKVFLECVQDMDHENMFWYRQDPGLGLRLIYFSYDVKMKEKGDIPEGYSVSREKKERFSLILESASTNQTSMYLCATMGQGGYEQYFGPGTRLTVT.

In its sample, this clone ranks as medium-sized. V usage is TRBV5-1 and J usage is TRBJ2-7; 7 bases line up with TRBD1. Germline loops: CDR1 SGHRS, CDR2 YFSETQ. This CDR3 has 13 amino acids. V dropped 7 bases and J dropped 1; count of bases not matched to a gene: 5. CDR3 amino acids: CASRTGKSYEQYF. CDR3 DNA: TGCGCCAGCCGGACAGGAAAGTCCTACGAGCAGTACTTC.

The rearrangement links TRBV11-3 to TRBJ1-3; D not resolved. Germline V lookup: CDR1 SGHNT, CDR2 YENEEA. There are 13 residues in the CDR3. V was trimmed by 5 bases and J by 4 bases, leaving 9 bases between them. The CDR3 spells CASSLAGGNTIYF. CDR3 coding DNA: TGTGCCAGCAGCCTAGCTGGGGGAAACACCATATATTTT.

The V and J genes are TRBV6-4 and TRBJ1-1, with TRBD1 as a possible D gene (6 bases). There are 14 residues in the CDR3. Germline CDR1 MRHNA, CDR2 SNTAGT. V dropped 5 bases and J dropped 14 bases, with 24 bases sitting between them. CDR3 sequence: CASSRKSTGGELFF. The CDR3 DNA reads as TGTGCCAGCAGTCGAAAATCGACAGGCGGAGAACTCTTCTTT.

The chain has TRBV7-3 and TRBJ2-7; weak D call: TRBD2 (6 bases). CDR1 is SGHTA, CDR2 FQGTGA, per germline. The CDR3 is 14 residues long. V was shortened by 2 bases and J by 6 bases, with 14 bases between the two germline ends. Written as DNA, the CDR3 is TGTGCCAGCAGCTTAGTGGCGGGGAGAGGCGAGCAGTACTTC. This encodes CASSLVAGRGEQYF.

V usage is TRBV5-3 and J usage is TRBJ2-5, with 9 bases aligning to TRBD1. TRBV5-3 is an ORF, with its function uncertain. The V segment lost 4 bases and the J segment 2 bases; nucleotides outside the gene matches: 6. The CDR3 consists of 15 residues. CDR3 loop: CARSPRDRAQETQYF. Written as DNA, the CDR3 is TGTGCCAGAAGCCCCCGGGACAGGGCACAAGAGACCCAGTACTTC.

Only a few counts were recorded for this clone. The chain links TRBV10-2 to TRBJ2-7; 9 bases match TRBD1. The V gene's germline CDR1 is WSHSY and CDR2 SAAADI. J gave up 4 bases and V 2 bases, and 3 bases lay outside the gene matches. This CDR3 is built from 14 residues. This CDR3 is CASSETGGAYEQYF. CDR3 nucleotides: TGCGCCAGCAGTGAGACAGGGGGCGCGTACGAGCAGTACTTC.

The V call is TRBV2, the J call TRBJ1-4, with 9 bases that match TRBD1. The CDR3 totals 13 residues. Per the germline V gene, CDR1 is SNHLY and CDR2 is FYNNEI. V was clipped by 6 bases and J by 7 bases; unmatched bases: 3. CDR3 loop: CASSTGQGEKLFF. CDR3 in DNA: TGTGCCAGCAGCACGGGACAGGGTGAAAAACTGTTTTTT.

This clone was counted only a few times. The chain's CDR3 is CASSPLLAPPYNEQFF. In DNA form, the CDR3 reads TGTGCCAGCTCACCCTTACTAGCGCCACCCTACAATGAGCAGTTCTTC. The chain links TRBV18 to TRBJ2-1; 7 bases are a match to TRBD2. Germline CDR1 KGHSH, CDR2 LQKENI. After removal of 3 bases from V and 2 bases from J, the junction contained 7 bases not matched to a gene. CDR3 length: 16 residues.